The 7 T cell receptor beta chains below come from one sample, sequenced in a study of shared clonotypes between healthy human individuals. Assay used: immunoSEQ multiplex PCR; TCRdb lists only in-frame clones, some missing. The profile covers 900,000 to 1,200,000 clones, with around 78% appearing a single time and 0.6% to 0.75% taken by the ten largest. The specimen sequenced was memory CD4+ T cells from PBMCs. Specified subset: CD45RA-negative fraction. These receptor sequences come from a man aged 18 to 30 in good health. Some clones in this sample may be carry-over from other donors' samples.

J is TRBJ1-3 and V is TRBV30, with a tentative D call TRBD1 (5 bases). This CDR3 spans 16 amino acids. Germline lookup yields CDR1 GTSNPN and CDR2 SVGIG (reference sequence). The V gene lost 1 base and the J gene lost 0 bases, with 13 bases spanning the gap. For the CDR3, the DNA is TGTGCCTGGAGTGAAGGGACGCTGAGCTCTGGAAACACCATATATTTT. Residues: CAWSEGTLSSGNTIYF. The variable domain in full, with the rest retrieved from reference TRBV30 and TRBJ1-3, is SQTIHQWPATLVQPVGSPLSLECTVEGTSNPNLYWYRQAAGRGLQLLFYSVGIGQISSEVPQNLSASRPQDRQFILSSKKLLLSDSGFYLCAWSEGTLSSGNTIYFGEGSWLTVV.

The gene calls are TRBV5-6 and TRBJ2-7; the match to TRBD1 covers 7 bases. V shed 4 bases and J 6 bases; nucleotides not matched to a gene: 7. Germline lookup yields CDR1 SGHDT and CDR2 YYEEEE. The CDR3 extends over 13 amino acids. CDR3 bases: TGTGCCAGCAGCCCCGGGACAGTACCCGAGCAGTACTTC. The encoded protein is CASSPGTVPEQYF.

The chain recombines TRBV5-1 with TRBJ1-1, with 11 positions matching TRBD1. CDR1 SGHRS and CDR2 YFSETQ come from the germline V gene. The V segment lost 4 bases and the J segment 4 bases; nucleotides outside the gene matches: 6. The CDR3 has 15 residues. The CDR3 DNA is TGCGCCAGCAGCCTCGGACAGGGGGCCGCCACTGAAGCTTTCTTT. Protein: CASSLGQGAATEAFF.

The chain combines TRBV5-6 with TRBJ2-6; D possibly matches TRBD1 or TRBD2 (5 bases each). V lost 4 bases to trimming and J lost 0 bases, with 14 bases between them. This CDR3 region has 17 residues. Germline CDR1 SGHDT, CDR2 YYEEEE. The CDR3 loop reads CASSPLGPLSGANVLTF. The DNA for the CDR3 is TGTGCCAGCAGCCCCTTGGGACCTCTCTCTGGGGCCAACGTCCTGACTTTC.

The chain couples TRBV5-1 to TRBJ2-7; 10 bases agree with TRBD2. CDR3 size: 15 residues. V shed 6 bases and J 6 bases; nucleotides not matched to a gene: 12. The germline V gene has CDR1 SGHRS and CDR2 YFSETQ. This CDR3 reads CASMAGTSALVEQYF. CDR3 coding DNA: TGCGCCAGCATGGCCGGGACTAGCGCCCTCGTCGAGCAGTACTTC.

J is TRBJ2-7 and V is TRBV10-3; perhaps TRBD2 as D (6 bases). Trimming pared 4 bases from V and 4 bases from J, leaving 20 bases between. Germline V gives CDR1 ENHRY, CDR2 SYGVKD. The CDR3 is made up of 16 amino acids. The CDR3 is CAISVGGTAGLYEQYF. The CDR3 nucleotides are TGTGCCATCAGTGTCGGAGGGACGGCGGGTTTGTACGAGCAGTACTTC.

The chain couples TRBV15 to TRBJ2-7; D possibly corresponds to TRBD1 (7 bases). Germline lookup yields CDR1 LNHNV and CDR2 YYDKDF (reference sequence). The V end lost 0 bases, the J end lost 4 bases, and 13 bases lay between the germline ends. This CDR3 is 15 amino acids long. The CDR3 DNA sequence: TGTGCCACCAGCAGAGAGGGGCAGGGGGGTTACGAGCAGTACTTC. This sequence encodes CATSREGQGGYEQYF.